One and the same sample provided the 5 T cell receptor beta chains below, sequenced in a study of T-cell memory formation after mild COVID-19. TCRdb reanalysed the 5' RACE reads using MiXCR and keeps one entry per CDR3 protein. This sample has over 350,000 distinct CDR3 sequences, with roughly 24% found just once. The sequenced sample was PBMCs or a T cell subset sorted from them (not recorded which). All receptors come from an adult woman who had mild COVID-19 (a few samples of this study predate the infection). Cell type and time point are not known.

This clonotype was seen a single time. J is TRBJ1-2 and V is TRBV5-6, with TRBD1 matching 8 bases. This CDR3 spans 17 amino acids. V gave up 3 bases and J gave up 4 bases; unmatched junction bases: 14. Germline CDR1 reads SGHDT; CDR2 reads YYEEEE. The CDR3 coding sequence is TGTGCCAGCAGCTGGATGGACAGGGCATATGGTGGCTATGGCTACACCTTC. It encodes CASSWMDRAYGGYGYTF.

This clonotype has more than one count but fewer than ten. The chain employs TRBV7-9 and TRBJ2-1; 10 bases agree with TRBD1. CDR3 size: 16 residues. With V trimmed by 2 bases and J by 9 bases, 10 bases remained unmatched. Germline lookup yields CDR1 SEHNR and CDR2 FQNEAQ (reference sequence). CDR3 bases: TGTGCCAGCAGCTTATTGCGGGACAGGGGAATTATTGAGCAGTTCTTC. This translates into CASSLLRDRGIIEQFF.

This clonotype was detected only a few times. The V gene is TRBV4-2, the J gene TRBJ1-3; 7 bases align to TRBD1. The junction had 9 bases not matched to a gene; V was cut back by 0 bases and J by 10 bases. This CDR3 comprises 15 residues. Germline CDR1 reads LGHNA; CDR2 reads YNFKEQ. The chain's CDR3 is CASSQDTTGRVTIYF. As DNA, the CDR3 is TGTGCCAGCAGCCAAGATACGACAGGGAGGGTGACCATATATTTT.

This clonotype was picked up a small number of times. V gene TRBV5-1 combines with J gene TRBJ2-3; a possible D gene is TRBD2 (7 bases). The CDR3 is 14 residues long. Germline CDR1 reads SGHRS; CDR2 reads YFSETQ. Trimming took off 1 base at V and 4 bases at J, with 10 bases between the two ends. The CDR3 reads CASSLLRGPDTQYF. CDR3 DNA: TGCGCCAGCAGCTTGTTGCGGGGGCCAGATACGCAGTATTTT.

The V gene is TRBV7-6, the J gene TRBJ2-5, with TRBD1 matching over 9 bases. V lost 5 bases to trimming and J lost 5 bases; unmatched junction nucleotides: 9. Looked up from germline, CDR1 is SGHVS and CDR2 is FNYEAQ. The CDR3 totals 15 residues. DNA for the CDR3: TGTGCCAGCAGCACAGGGACAGGGAGCGGGGAGACCCAGTACTTC. It translates to CASSTGTGSGETQYF.